This T cell receptor (beta chain) derives from a study of sequential checkpoint blockade in melanoma. The wider study: Each arm's sequence ended with maintenance nivolumab.

Only in-frame clones appear in the TCRdb table, and some are missing; sequencing was by immunoSEQ multiplex PCR. This sample has 15,000 to 20,000 clones; 72% occur once, and the top ten carry about 19%. This clone was found once. Treatment here: randomized to nivolumab then ipilimumab (arm A) or the reverse (arm B). PBMC sorting kept live CD3+CD8+ cells without CD19 or CD56. Germline V gene data show CDR1 as PRHDT and CDR2 as FYEKMQ (reference sequence). With 4 bases removed from V and 2 bases from J, the gap between germline ends came to 12 bases. The CDR3 is 14 amino acids. The input for sequencing was CD8+ T cells sorted from blood (inferred from file names), taken from a patient given nivolumab and ipilimumab in sequence. This clonotype originated in a human donor with melanoma. This chain joins TRBV13 and TRBJ2-7, with D possibly matching TRBD2 (6 bases). In DNA, the CDR3 is TGTGCCAGCAGCTCCTCGGGAGTCCCCTACGAGCAGTACTTC. It specifies CASSSSGVPYEQYF.